Listed here are 23 T cell receptor beta chains from one sample, sequenced in a study of blood T cell repertoires in COVID-19. TCRdb's copy holds only in-frame clones and misses some; the assay was immunoSEQ multiplex PCR. Of roughly 250,000 clones listed, around 82% were seen once; the top ten hold roughly 14%. The sample consisted of peripheral blood. Receptor source: a person aged 70 to 85 with COVID-19, enrolled during active disease.

The V and J genes are TRBV7-9 and TRBJ2-1; the match to TRBD2 covers 8 bases. Germline V gene lookup returns CDR1 SEHNR and CDR2 FQNEAQ (reference sequence). The CDR3 spans 17 residues. V was clipped by 6 bases and J by 0 bases; unmatched bases: 10. CDR3 protein: CASSPPLTSGSYNEQFF. CDR3 nucleotide sequence: TGTGCCAGCAGTCCTCCTTTAACTAGCGGCTCCTACAATGAGCAGTTCTTC. The entire variable domain, with the rest obtained from reference TRBV7-9 and TRBJ2-1, is as follows: DTGVSQNPRHKITKRGQNVTFRCDPISEHNRLYWYRQTLGQGPEFLTYFQNEAQLEKSRLLSDRFSAERPKGSFSTLEIQRTEQGDSAMYLCASSPPLTSGSYNEQFFGPGTRLTVL.

The chain uses TRBV4-3 and TRBJ2-7; D might be TRBD2 (5 bases). Per the germline V gene, CDR1 is LGHNA and CDR2 is YSLEER. V gave up 0 bases and J gave up 3 bases, with 9 bases separating them. This CDR3 contains 14 residues. CDR3 in amino acids: CASSQDSRDYEQYF. The CDR3 DNA sequence: TGCGCCAGCAGCCAAGACTCCCGGGACTACGAGCAGTACTTC.

A word on this clone: The sample contains more than one DNA sequence encoding this CDR3. The chain employs TRBV4-3 and TRBJ1-5, with D unclear. V was trimmed by 0 bases and J by 6 bases, leaving 6 bases between them. The CDR3 totals 13 residues. From germline, CDR1 is LGHNA and CDR2 YSLEER. CDR3 nucleotide sequence: TGCGCCAGCAGCCAAGATCGGGGTCAGCCCCAGCATTTT. Protein product: CASSQDRGQPQHF.

The gene calls are TRBV27 and TRBJ2-7; D gene uncertain. The CDR3 is 14 residues long. Germline V gene sequence: CDR1 MNHEY, CDR2 SMNVEV (reference sequence). V lost 3 bases and J 2 bases, leaving 11 bases between the germline ends. The CDR3 loop is CASSFVADPYEQYF. CDR3 sequence (DNA): TGTGCCAGCAGTTTTGTGGCGGATCCCTACGAGCAGTACTTC.

This clone was picked up a small number of times. The rearrangement joins TRBV7-8 to TRBJ1-1; D is unclear. The germline gives CDR1 SGHVS, CDR2 FQNEAQ. The CDR3 contains 15 residues. Trimming removed 2 bases from V and 0 bases from J, with 10 bases in between. The CDR3 region is CASSLTENMNTEAFF. The CDR3, as DNA: TGTGCCAGCAGCTTAACGGAGAATATGAACACTGAAGCTTTCTTT.

The chain links TRBV4-2 to TRBJ2-3, with 8 positions matching TRBD2. CDR1 is LGHNA, CDR2 YNFKEQ, per germline. This CDR3 has 17 amino acids. With 4 bases clipped from V and 4 bases from J, the junction kept 13 bases outside the gene matches. The CDR3 loop reads CASSPAGGGSGADTQYF. CDR3 coding DNA: TGTGCCAGCAGCCCGGCGGGAGGAGGGAGTGGTGCAGATACGCAGTATTTT.

The chain carries TRBV18 and TRBJ2-7; 8 bases align to TRBD1. This CDR3 region has 15 residues. V was pared by 5 bases and J by 6 bases, with 12 bases of the junction left unmatched. Looked up from germline, CDR1 is KGHSH and CDR2 is LQKENI. Here the CDR3 reads CASSYETGVQSEQYF. CDR3 bases: TGTGCCAGCTCATATGAGACAGGGGTTCAGAGCGAGCAGTACTTC.

This rearrangement joins TRBV5-1 to TRBJ2-2, with D perhaps TRBD2 (6 bases). Looked up from germline, CDR1 is SGHRS and CDR2 is YFSETQ. V was trimmed by 1 base and J by 4 bases, leaving 11 bases between them. The CDR3 runs to 15 residues. DNA of the CDR3: TGCGCCAGCAGCTTGAGACAGACTAGCACCGGGGAGCTGTTTTTT. Its translation: CASSLRQTSTGELFF.

The CDR3 region has the DNA TGTGCCAGCAGTGACAGCGGACGAGTCACCTTC. Translated, it gives CASSDSGRVTF. The chain recombines TRBV2 with TRBJ1-2; D not resolved. The V end was cut by 3 bases, the J end by 13 bases, with 12 bases between. CDR1 and CDR2 from the germline V gene are SNHLY and FYNNEI. This CDR3 is 11 amino acids long.

This chain joins TRBV6-2 or TRBV6-3 and TRBJ2-7; TRBD1 agrees at 10 bases. V lost 0 bases to trimming and J lost 0 bases; unmatched junction nucleotides: 8. The CDR3 extends over 18 amino acids. Per the germline V gene, CDR1 is MNHEY and CDR2 is SVGEGT. The CDR3 nucleotides are TGTGCCAGCAGTTACTCGACCGAAGGGACAGGGGACTCCTACGAGCAGTACTTC. This codes for CASSYSTEGTGDSYEQYF.

This clone was observed a handful of times. The rearrangement uses TRBV10-3 and TRBJ1-6, with D perhaps matching TRBD1 (5 bases). V was clipped by 6 bases and J by 9 bases, with 9 bases between them. Germline CDR1 reads ENHRY; CDR2 reads SYGVKD. CDR3 size: 12 residues. In nucleotides, the CDR3 is TGTGCCATCAGCGCCGACAGTTCACCCCTCCACTTT. This encodes CAISADSSPLHF.

This chain links TRBV19 with TRBJ1-2; the D gene is possibly TRBD1 (5 bases). Per germline, CDR1 LNHDA and CDR2 SQIVND (reference sequence). The germline V and J ends were trimmed by 2 bases and 8 bases, with 12 bases remaining between them. CDR3 length equals 13 residues. CDR3: CASSIRDSVGYTF. CDR3 DNA sequence: TGTGCCAGTAGTATACGGGACTCCGTAGGCTACACCTTC.

The table lists this clone with a count of one. CDR3 DNA: TGTGCCAGCAGCTTGTTTCAGGGGCTTCAGCCCCAGCATTTT. Its translation: CASSLFQGLQPQHF. This chain links TRBV5-6 with TRBJ1-5; a weak D match, TRBD1 (6 bases). Trimming shortened V by 1 base and J by 6 bases, and 11 bases separated the two germline ends. This CDR3 is 14 amino acids long. From germline, CDR1 is SGHDT and CDR2 YYEEEE.

The chain couples TRBV7-2 to TRBJ1-4; 9 nucleotides align to TRBD1. Trimming removed 4 bases from V and 10 bases from J; junction bases left unmatched: 7. The CDR3 is made up of 14 amino acids. Germline-derived CDR1 and CDR2 are SGHTA and FQGNSA. In nucleotides, the CDR3 is TGTGCCAGCAGCTCGGGGACAGGGAGGGGAAAACTGTTTTTT. Amino acids: CASSSGTGRGKLFF.

This CDR3 reads CASSQDLSGGVQETQYF. The DNA of the CDR3 is TGCGCCAGCAGCCAAGATCTAAGCGGGGGGGTACAAGAGACCCAGTACTTC. The chain recombines TRBV4-3 with TRBJ2-5, with 10 bases that match TRBD2. The germline V gene encodes CDR1 LGHNA and CDR2 YSLEER. The length of the CDR3 is 17 residues. V was pared by 0 bases and J by 2 bases, with 6 bases of the junction left unmatched.

The chain recombines TRBV19 with TRBJ1-5, with D possibly being TRBD1 (5 bases). Germline CDR1 LNHDA, CDR2 SQIVND (reference sequence). The CDR3 has 13 amino acids. V gave up 5 bases and J gave up 5 bases, with 10 bases separating them. CDR3 nucleotide sequence: TGTGCCAGTAGTCTGGACAACGATCAGCCCCAGCATTTT. Translation: CASSLDNDQPQHF.

The chain couples TRBV11-3 to TRBJ2-3; 8 nucleotides align to TRBD1. Trimming at V came to 1 base and at J to 4 bases, leaving 10 bases not matched to a gene. The CDR3 extends over 17 amino acids. The V gene's germline CDR1 is SGHNT and CDR2 YENEEA. The CDR3 DNA reads TGTGCCAGCAGCTTAGGCCAGGGGGCAGGGGGCCCAGATACGCAGTATTTT. It yields the protein CASSLGQGAGGPDTQYF.

The chain employs TRBV6-1 and TRBJ2-5; 9 positions agree with TRBD2. The CDR3 is 16 residues long. Germline loops: CDR1 MNHNS, CDR2 SASEGT. Germline trimming cut 1 base from V and 0 bases from J; bases unmatched to any gene: 3. CDR3 protein: CASSEVLAGDQETQYF. CDR3 in DNA: TGTGCCAGCAGTGAAGTCTTAGCGGGGGACCAAGAGACCCAGTACTTC.

CDR3 coding DNA: TGTGCCAGCGGGAAGCGGGGGGCGGTAGATACGCAGTATTTT. Its protein product is CASGKRGAVDTQYF. The chain employs TRBV6-6 and TRBJ2-3; TRBD2 agrees at 9 bases. The germline V gene has CDR1 MNHNY and CDR2 SVGAGI (reference sequence). Trimming removed 8 bases from V and 5 bases from J; junction bases left unmatched: 8. This CDR3 spans 14 amino acids.

The rearrangement uses TRBV4-2 and TRBJ2-1; 13 nucleotides agree with TRBD2. The CDR3 loop spans 16 amino acids. CDR1 and CDR2 from the germline V gene are LGHNA and YNFKEQ. The J segment lost 6 bases and the V segment lost 2 bases, leaving 4 bases of the junction unmatched. The CDR3: CASSQSGLAGVNEQFF. As DNA, the CDR3 is TGTGCCAGCAGCCAAAGCGGACTAGCGGGAGTCAATGAGCAGTTCTTC.

The table lists this clone with a few counts. The chain couples TRBV6-6 to TRBJ1-6, with TRBD1 identical over 8 bases. V lost 7 bases, J lost 6 bases, and 5 bases stayed unmatched. Looked up from germline, CDR1 is MNHNY and CDR2 is SVGAGI (reference sequence). The CDR3 is 14 amino acids. In DNA form, the CDR3 reads TGTGCCAGCAATATGGACAGGGCTAATTCACCCCTCCACTTT. It is translated as CASNMDRANSPLHF.

This clone showed up just once. The CDR3: CASLPRDLNQPQHF. The CDR3 bases are TGTGCCAGCCTCCCGCGGGACCTCAATCAGCCCCAGCATTTT. V gene TRBV6-5 combines with J gene TRBJ1-5, with a possible D match to TRBD1 (5 bases). Germline values: CDR1 MNHEY, CDR2 SVGAGI. V shed 8 bases and J shed 3 bases, with 14 bases lying between them. The CDR3 consists of 14 residues.

The rearrangement uses TRBV19 and TRBJ2-1; 8 nucleotides agree with TRBD1. The CDR3 loop spans 15 amino acids. The V segment lost 7 bases and the J segment 1 base; nucleotides outside the gene matches: 6. Germline CDR1 and CDR2: LNHDA and SQIVND (reference sequence). The CDR3 loop is CASTPRGLSYNEQFF. The DNA of the CDR3 is TGTGCCAGTACCCCCAGGGGGCTATCCTACAATGAGCAGTTCTTC.